This TCR beta chain was obtained from a study of blood T cells in healthy people across ages. Study summary: Researchers report that template switching captured about one barcoded beta molecule per two T cells. Study observations and caveats: Naive and antigen-experienced cells could not be conclusively compared, given unsorted PBMCs.

The ends were cut back, 11 bases at V and 10 bases at J, with 18 bases in the middle. The CDR3 length is 12 residues. Germline loops: CDR1 MDHEN, CDR2 SYDVKM. As to this clonotype: Its antigen remains unknown.

Then a second PCR, running roughly 6 to 12 cycles, was carried out with a sample-barcoded 5' primer and a J-beta primer mix. Via MiXCR, TCRdb re-called the 5' RACE reads, giving one row per CDR3 protein. The sample consists of around 800,000 distinct CDR3 sequences, about 42% of them appearing once. The sequencing sample was made of blood. The clonotype was recovered from a man in his fifties or sixties in good health. The chain has TRBV28 and TRBJ1-5; no definite D call. CDR3: CAATPSYRPQHF. The DNA for the CDR3 is TGTGCCGCCACCCCGTCATATCGACCCCAGCATTTT.